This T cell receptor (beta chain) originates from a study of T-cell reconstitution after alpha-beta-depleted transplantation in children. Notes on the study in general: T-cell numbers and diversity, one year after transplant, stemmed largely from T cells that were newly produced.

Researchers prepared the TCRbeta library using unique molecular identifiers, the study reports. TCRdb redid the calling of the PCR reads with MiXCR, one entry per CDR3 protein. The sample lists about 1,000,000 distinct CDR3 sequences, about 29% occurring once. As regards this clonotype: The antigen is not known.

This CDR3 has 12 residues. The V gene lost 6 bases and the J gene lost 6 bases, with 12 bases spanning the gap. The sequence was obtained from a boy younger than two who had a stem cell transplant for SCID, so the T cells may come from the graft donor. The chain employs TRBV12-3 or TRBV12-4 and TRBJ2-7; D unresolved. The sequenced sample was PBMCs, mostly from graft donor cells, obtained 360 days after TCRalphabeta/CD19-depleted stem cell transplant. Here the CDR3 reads CASRPGISEQYF. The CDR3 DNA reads TGTGCCAGCAGACCTGGTATCAGCGAGCAGTACTTC.